Listed here are 10 T cell receptor beta chains from one sample, sequenced in a study of control samples from healthy donors and cancer patients. Clones were sequenced by immunoSEQ multiplex PCR, and TCRdb holds only the in-frame ones, with some missing. The sample consists of about 85,000 clones, roughly nine tenths of them appearing once. Sequencing input: blood. Receptor source: a woman in her sixties in good health.

This chain links TRBV9 with TRBJ2-7, with unresolved D. Germline values: CDR1 SGDLS, CDR2 YYNGEE. This CDR3 has 13 amino acids. Trimming removed 0 bases from V and 6 bases from J, with 10 bases in between. In DNA, the CDR3 is TGTGCCAGCAGCGTAGAATCCAGAGGCGAGCAGTACTTC. It codes for CASSVESRGEQYF.

This clone was detected once. The chain is built from TRBV5-1 and TRBJ2-7; D is undetermined. Germline V gene sequence: CDR1 SGHRS, CDR2 YFSETQ. CDR3 length: 16 residues. Deletions cut 5 bases from V and 2 bases from J, with 20 bases between. The CDR3 spells CASRFTPTSSPYEQYF. CDR3 nucleotides: TGCGCCAGCAGATTTACCCCCACGAGTAGTCCCTACGAGCAGTACTTC.

This chain joins TRBV7-9 and TRBJ1-1; D gene unclear. V was clipped by 6 bases and J by 1 base, with 9 bases between them. CDR3 length: 13 amino acids. Germline values: CDR1 SEHNR, CDR2 FQNEAQ (reference sequence). CDR3 coding DNA: TGTGCCAGCAGACCAAACCGGAACACTGAAGCTTTCTTT. Its protein product is CASRPNRNTEAFF.

The chain combines TRBV24-1 with TRBJ2-1, with D possibly being TRBD1 or TRBD2 (5 bases each). V gave up 4 bases and J gave up 9 bases, with 21 bases separating them. This CDR3 region has 16 residues. CDR1 is KGHDR and CDR2 is SFDVKD in the germline V gene. CDR3: CATSDSRNPGDGEQFF. The CDR3 DNA sequence: TGTGCCACCAGTGACTCTCGGAACCCCGGGGACGGTGAGCAGTTCTTC.

The rearrangement links TRBV11-2 to TRBJ1-2; a weak D match, TRBD1 (5 bases). CDR1 and CDR2 (germline): SGHAT, FQNNGV. Between the trimmed V and J ends, which lost 4 bases and 2 bases, there was a span of 17 bases. This CDR3 region has 16 residues. The CDR3 nucleotides read TGTGCCAGCAGCTATCGTGGGGCCGACCCCAACTATGGCTACACCTTC. The encoded protein is CASSYRGADPNYGYTF.

The chain recombines TRBV4-1 with TRBJ1-4; D is undetermined. CDR3 length equals 15 residues. Trimming pared 1 base from V and 10 bases from J, leaving 16 bases between. Germline assignment: CDR1 MGHRA and CDR2 YSYEKL. The CDR3 reads CASSQAVSPFGKLFF. The CDR3 nucleotides read TGCGCCAGCAGCCAAGCAGTGAGTCCTTTCGGAAAACTGTTTTTT.

The chain is built from TRBV19 and TRBJ2-2; 11 bases fit TRBD1. The trim removed 0 bases at V and 5 bases at J, leaving 14 bases unmatched. Germline CDR1 and CDR2: LNHDA and SQIVND (reference sequence). This CDR3 comprises 20 residues. The CDR3: CASSIDGLRTGGARTGELFF. The CDR3 DNA follows: TGTGCCAGTAGTATAGATGGTCTTCGGACAGGGGGCGCGAGGACCGGGGAGCTGTTTTTT.

V usage is TRBV25-1 and J usage is TRBJ1-1; TRBD1 might be the D (6 bases). V lost 4 bases, J lost 4 bases, and 16 bases lay in between. The length of the CDR3 is 15 residues. Germline V gives CDR1 MGHDK, CDR2 SYGVNS. CDR3 loop: CASSGTVPSGTEAFF. CDR3 DNA: TGTGCCAGCAGTGGGACAGTCCCGTCGGGCACTGAAGCTTTCTTT.

V is TRBV5-1 and J is TRBJ1-4; 7 bases are shared with TRBD1. This CDR3 contains 15 residues. The V gene's germline CDR1 is SGHRS and CDR2 YFSETQ. Losses at the gene ends were 3 bases for V and 8 bases for J; bases not matched to a gene: 10. This CDR3 is CASSSAGTGEEKLFF. The CDR3, as DNA: TGCGCCAGCAGCTCTGCAGGAACAGGGGAAGAAAAACTGTTTTTT.

The rearrangement uses TRBV5-1 and TRBJ2-2; 8 bases are a match to TRBD1. The ends lost 0 bases at V and 2 bases at J; junction bases unmatched: 6. The CDR3 has 17 amino acids. Germline loops: CDR1 SGHRS, CDR2 YFSETQ. CDR3 sequence (DNA): TGCGCCAGCAGCTTGGTAACGGGACAGGAAAACACCGGGGAGCTGTTTTTT. It translates to CASSLVTGQENTGELFF.